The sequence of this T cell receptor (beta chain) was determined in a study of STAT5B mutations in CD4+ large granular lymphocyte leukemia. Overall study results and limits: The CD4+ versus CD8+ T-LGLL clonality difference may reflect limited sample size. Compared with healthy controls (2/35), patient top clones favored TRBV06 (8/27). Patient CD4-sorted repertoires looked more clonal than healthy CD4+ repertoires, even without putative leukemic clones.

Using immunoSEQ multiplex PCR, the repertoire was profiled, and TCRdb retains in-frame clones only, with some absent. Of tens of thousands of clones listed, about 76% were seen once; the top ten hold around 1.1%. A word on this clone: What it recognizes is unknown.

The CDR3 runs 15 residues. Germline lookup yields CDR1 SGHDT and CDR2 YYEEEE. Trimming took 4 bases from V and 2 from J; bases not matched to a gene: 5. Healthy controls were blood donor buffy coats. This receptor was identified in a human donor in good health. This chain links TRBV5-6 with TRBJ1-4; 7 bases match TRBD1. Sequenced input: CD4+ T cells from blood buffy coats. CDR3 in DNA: TGTGCCAGCAGCGCGACAGGGAGGACTAATGAAAAACTGTTTTTT. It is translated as CASSATGRTNEKLFF.